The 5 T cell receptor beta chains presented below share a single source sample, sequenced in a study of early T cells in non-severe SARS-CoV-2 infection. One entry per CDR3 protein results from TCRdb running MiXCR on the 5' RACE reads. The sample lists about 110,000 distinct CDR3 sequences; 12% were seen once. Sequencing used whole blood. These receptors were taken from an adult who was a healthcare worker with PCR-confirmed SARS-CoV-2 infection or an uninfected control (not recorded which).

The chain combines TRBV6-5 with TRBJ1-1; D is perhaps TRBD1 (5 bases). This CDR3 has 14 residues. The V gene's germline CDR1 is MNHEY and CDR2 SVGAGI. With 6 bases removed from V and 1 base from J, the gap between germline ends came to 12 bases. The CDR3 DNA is TGTGCCAGCAGGCTGGAAAGGGGGAACACTGAAGCTTTCTTT. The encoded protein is CASRLERGNTEAFF.

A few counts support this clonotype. The CDR3 protein is CASSPYSNQPQHF. The CDR3 bases are TGTGCCAGCTCACCCTACAGCAATCAGCCCCAGCATTTT. The V gene is TRBV18, the J gene TRBJ1-5; no reliable D call. The CDR3 is made up of 13 amino acids. Germline-derived CDR1 and CDR2 are KGHSH and LQKENI. Trimming removed 3 bases at V and 1 base at J, with 4 bases between.

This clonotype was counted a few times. This chain's CDR3 is CASSLLDTQYF. The DNA for the CDR3 is TGTGCCAGCAGCTTATTAGATACGCAGTATTTT. The chain has TRBV7-9 and TRBJ2-3; D call uncertain. Trimming removed 2 bases at V and 5 bases at J, with 2 bases between. The CDR3 runs to 11 residues. CDR1 SEHNR and CDR2 FQNEAQ come from the germline V gene (reference sequence).

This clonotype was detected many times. CDR3 sequence (DNA): TGTGCCAGCAGCCAAGTTGGAGGGACCTCTGAGCAGTTCTTC. Translated: CASSQVGGTSEQFF. This rearrangement joins TRBV14 to TRBJ2-1, with D tentatively TRBD2 (6 bases). With 1 base removed from V and 9 bases from J, the gap between germline ends came to 13 bases. Germline loops: CDR1 SGHDN, CDR2 FVKESK. The CDR3 length is 14 residues.

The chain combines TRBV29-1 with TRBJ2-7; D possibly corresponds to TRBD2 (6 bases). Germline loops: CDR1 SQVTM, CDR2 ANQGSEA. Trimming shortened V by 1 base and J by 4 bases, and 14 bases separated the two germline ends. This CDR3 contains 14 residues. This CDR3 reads CSVEAGVPGYEQYF. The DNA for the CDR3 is TGCAGCGTTGAAGCGGGGGTCCCCGGGTACGAGCAGTACTTC.